What follows are 8 T cell receptor beta chains derived from one specimen sequenced in a study of blood T cell repertoires in COVID-19. Profiling relied on immunoSEQ multiplex PCR, and the TCRdb table lists in-frame clones only, not all of them. The table has under 500,000 clones, approximately 90% seen once. Sequenced sample: peripheral blood. The receptors originated from a woman aged 25 to 39 with acute or convalescent COVID-19.

This clone was found once. The J gene is TRBJ2-3, the V gene TRBV4-1; 10 nucleotides match TRBD2. The germline gives CDR1 MGHRA, CDR2 YSYEKL. J lost 5 bases, V lost 4 bases, and 15 bases had no gene match. The CDR3 consists of 18 residues. The CDR3 spells CASSRGRASGGRGDTQYF. CDR3 in DNA: TGCGCCAGCAGCCGGGGGCGGGCTAGCGGGGGTCGTGGAGATACGCAGTATTTT.

V is TRBV5-1 and J is TRBJ2-3; TRBD2 might be the D (6 bases). The CDR3 runs to 16 residues. The V and J ends lost 6 bases and 1 base respectively, with 18 bases between them. Germline-derived CDR1 and CDR2 are SGHRS and YFSETQ. The CDR3 protein is CASKSPGTQGTDTQYF. CDR3 sequence (DNA): TGCGCCAGCAAAAGTCCCGGGACTCAGGGCACAGATACGCAGTATTTT.

The chain is built from TRBV5-4 and TRBJ2-7; D gene uncertain. CDR1 and CDR2 from the germline V gene are SGHNT and YYREEE (reference sequence). The CDR3 has 14 amino acids. Trimming took off 4 bases at V and 2 bases at J, with 13 bases between the two ends. The CDR3 loop reads CASSPGVGTYEQYF. CDR3 DNA: TGTGCCAGCAGCCCCGGCGTGGGCACCTACGAGCAGTACTTC.

This chain connects TRBV19 to TRBJ2-3; 8 bases line up with TRBD2. V gave up 7 bases and J gave up 2 bases; unmatched junction bases: 11. The germline CDR1 and CDR2 sequences are LNHDA and SQIVND (reference sequence). The CDR3 length is 16 residues. The DNA of the CDR3 is TGTGCCAGTAATCTTGCAAGCGGGGGAGTCACAGATACGCAGTATTTT. This gives the protein CASNLASGGVTDTQYF.

J is TRBJ2-7 and V is TRBV5-1, with 8 bases fitting TRBD1. Germline trimming cut 4 bases from V and 0 bases from J; bases unmatched to any gene: 9. The germline V gene encodes CDR1 SGHRS and CDR2 YFSETQ. The CDR3 is 16 amino acids. CDR3 coding DNA: TGCGCCAGCAGCGAGACCGGGACAGGAAGCTCCTACGAGCAGTACTTC. As protein: CASSETGTGSSYEQYF.

V and J are TRBV29-1 and TRBJ1-3; 9 bases agree with TRBD1. With V trimmed by 4 bases and J by 7 bases, 5 bases remained unmatched. Germline V CDR1 and CDR2: SQVTM, ANQGSEA. CDR3 length: 13 amino acids. The CDR3, as DNA: TGCAGCGTTGCAGGACAGGGGCTCAACACCATATATTTT. Protein product: CSVAGQGLNTIYF. The whole variable domain, remainder taken from reference TRBV29-1 and TRBJ1-3, is SAVISQKPSRDICQRGTSLTIQCQVDSQVTMMFWYRQQPGQSLTLIATANQGSEATYESGFVIDKFPISRPNLTFSTLTVSNMSPEDSSIYLCSVAGQGLNTIYFGEGSWLTVV.

The chain recombines TRBV24-1 with TRBJ2-7; the match to TRBD1 covers 10 bases. V gave up 2 bases and J gave up 2 bases; unmatched junction bases: 5. The CDR3 is 16 residues long. Germline V gives CDR1 KGHDR, CDR2 SFDVKD. The CDR3 region is CATSDSGQGDAYEQYF. The CDR3 DNA reads as TGTGCCACCAGTGATTCCGGACAGGGGGATGCCTACGAGCAGTACTTC.

The rearrangement uses TRBV3-1 (or the pseudogene TRBV3-2) and TRBJ1-3; 8 nucleotides align to TRBD1. V lost 6 bases and J lost 0; bases outside the gene matches: 1. This CDR3 contains 14 residues. Germline CDR1 and CDR2: LGHDT and YNNKEL (reference sequence). The CDR3, as DNA: TGTGCCAGCAGGGGGACAGGCTCTGGAAACACCATATATTTT. It codes for CASRGTGSGNTIYF.